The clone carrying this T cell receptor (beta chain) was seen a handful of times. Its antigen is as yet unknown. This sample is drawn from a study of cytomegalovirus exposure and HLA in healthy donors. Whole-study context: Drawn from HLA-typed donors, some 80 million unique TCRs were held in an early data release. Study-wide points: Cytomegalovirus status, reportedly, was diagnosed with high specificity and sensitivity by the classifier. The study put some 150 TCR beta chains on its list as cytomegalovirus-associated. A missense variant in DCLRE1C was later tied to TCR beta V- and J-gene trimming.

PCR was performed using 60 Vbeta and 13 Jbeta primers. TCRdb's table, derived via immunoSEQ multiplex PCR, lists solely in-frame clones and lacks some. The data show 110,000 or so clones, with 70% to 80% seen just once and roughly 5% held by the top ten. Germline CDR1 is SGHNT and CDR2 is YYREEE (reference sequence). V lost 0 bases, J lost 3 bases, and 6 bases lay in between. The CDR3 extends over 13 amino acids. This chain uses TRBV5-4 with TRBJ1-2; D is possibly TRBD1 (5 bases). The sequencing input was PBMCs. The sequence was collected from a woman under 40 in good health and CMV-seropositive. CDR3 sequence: CASSLVRDYGYTF. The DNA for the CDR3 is TGTGCCAGCAGCTTGGTCAGGGACTATGGCTACACCTTC.